This record covers a single T cell receptor (beta chain). Its antigen remains unidentified. These data are taken from a study of CD8 T cells in ankylosing spondylitis. TCRdb itself ran the 5' RACE reads through MiXCR, one entry per CDR3 protein. In the table there are 700,000 to 850,000 distinct CDR3 sequences, roughly 10% of which are singletons. Overall study results and limits: Some motif variants were previously reported in reactive arthritis synovial fluid and blood. Seemingly distinctive of ankylosing spondylitis blood was a TCR beta motif formed by eight highly homologous variants.

The CDR3 length is 16 residues. V trimming: 1 base; J trimming: 3 bases; junction bases outside the gene matches: 8. Per the germline V gene, CDR1 is SGHVS and CDR2 is FQNEAQ. The sample was blood, either unsorted or a sorted T cell fraction (not recorded which). V gene TRBV7-8 combines with J gene TRBJ1-2; TRBD1 matches 7 bases. The TCR sequence derives from a male donor with ankylosing spondylitis. CDR3: CASSLEIRGLDYGYTF. The DNA for the CDR3 is TGTGCCAGCAGCTTAGAAATTAGGGGGCTAGACTATGGCTACACCTTC.